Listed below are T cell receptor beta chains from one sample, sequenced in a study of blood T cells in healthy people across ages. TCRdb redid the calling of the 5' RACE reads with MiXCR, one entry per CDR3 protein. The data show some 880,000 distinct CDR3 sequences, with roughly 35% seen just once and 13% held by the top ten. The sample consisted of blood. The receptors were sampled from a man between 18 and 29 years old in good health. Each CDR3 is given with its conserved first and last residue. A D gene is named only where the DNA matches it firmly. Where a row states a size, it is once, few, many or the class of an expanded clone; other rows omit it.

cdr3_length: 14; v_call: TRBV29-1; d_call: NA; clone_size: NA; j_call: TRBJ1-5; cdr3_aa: CSVEGAGGNQPQHF; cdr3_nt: TGCAGCGTTGAAGGAGCGGGGGGCAATCAGCCCCAGCATTTT
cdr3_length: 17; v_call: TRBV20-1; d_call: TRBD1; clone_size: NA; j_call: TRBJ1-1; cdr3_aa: CSARDRDRGLVDTEAFF; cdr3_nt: TGCAGTGCTAGAGATCGGGACAGGGGGCTGGTGGACACTGAAGCTTTCTTT
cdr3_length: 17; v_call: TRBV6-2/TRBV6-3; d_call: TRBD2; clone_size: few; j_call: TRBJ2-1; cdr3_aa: CASFKGAPGLANNEQFF; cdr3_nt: TGTGCCAGCTTCAAAGGGGCCCCGGGACTAGCAAACAATGAGCAGTTCTTC
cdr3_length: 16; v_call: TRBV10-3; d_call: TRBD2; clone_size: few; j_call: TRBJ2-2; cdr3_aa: CAISGTSGGNTGELFF; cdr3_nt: TGTGCCATCAGTGGAACTAGCGGGGGGAACACCGGGGAGCTGTTTTTT
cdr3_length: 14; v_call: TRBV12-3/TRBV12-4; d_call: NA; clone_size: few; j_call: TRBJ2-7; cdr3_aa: CASSSMGPYNEQYF; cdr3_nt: TGTGCCAGCAGTTCCATGGGACCCTACAATGAGCAGTACTTC
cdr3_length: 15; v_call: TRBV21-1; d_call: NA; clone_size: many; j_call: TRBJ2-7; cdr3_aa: CASTSRDRVPHEQYF; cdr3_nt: TGTGCCAGCACCTCCCGGGACAGGGTTCCCCACGAGCAGTACTTC
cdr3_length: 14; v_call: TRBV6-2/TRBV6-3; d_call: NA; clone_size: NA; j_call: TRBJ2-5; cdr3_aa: CASSPSQGIDEQYF; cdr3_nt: TGTGCCAGCAGTCCCAGCCAGGGAATCGATGAGCAGTACTTC
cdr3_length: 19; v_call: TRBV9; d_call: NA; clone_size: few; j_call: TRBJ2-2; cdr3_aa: CASTLDPGHPMRNTGELFF; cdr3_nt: TGTGCCAGCACCTTAGACCCCGGACATCCCATGCGAAACACCGGGGAGCTGTTTTTT
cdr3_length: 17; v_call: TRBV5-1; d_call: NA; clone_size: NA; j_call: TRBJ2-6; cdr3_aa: CASSLQAVSSGANVLTF; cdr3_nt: TGCGCCAGCAGCTTACAGGCAGTCAGCTCTGGGGCCAACGTCCTGACTTTC
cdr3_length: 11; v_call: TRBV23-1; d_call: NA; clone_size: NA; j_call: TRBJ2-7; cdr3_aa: CASSQRGEQYF; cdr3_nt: TGCGCCAGCAGTCAAAGGGGTGAGCAGTACTTC
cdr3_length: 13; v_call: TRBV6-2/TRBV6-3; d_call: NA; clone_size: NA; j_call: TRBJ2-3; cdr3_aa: CASRPTSTDTQYF; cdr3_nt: TGTGCCAGCAGGCCGACTAGCACAGATACGCAGTATTTT
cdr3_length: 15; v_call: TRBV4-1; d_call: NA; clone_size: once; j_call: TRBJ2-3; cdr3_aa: CVSSPRQGRSDTQYF; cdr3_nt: TGCGTCAGCAGCCCCCGACAAGGCAGATCAGATACGCAGTATTTT
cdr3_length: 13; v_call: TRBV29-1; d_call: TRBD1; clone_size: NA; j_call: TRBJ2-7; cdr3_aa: CSVRTGARNEQYF; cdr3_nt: TGCAGCGTTAGGACAGGGGCACGTAATGAGCAGTACTTC
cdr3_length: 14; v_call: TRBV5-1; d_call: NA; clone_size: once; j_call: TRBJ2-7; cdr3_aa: CASSGDPGPYEQYF; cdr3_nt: TGCGCCAGCAGCGGCGACCCAGGGCCCTACGAGCAGTACTTC
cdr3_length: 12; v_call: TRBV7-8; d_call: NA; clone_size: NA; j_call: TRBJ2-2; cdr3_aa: CASSLRDRELFF; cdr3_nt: TGTGCCAGCAGCTTGCGGGACCGGGAGCTGTTTTTT
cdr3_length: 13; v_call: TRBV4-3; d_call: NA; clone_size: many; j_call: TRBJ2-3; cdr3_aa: CASSQDPRDTQYF; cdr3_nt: TGCGCCAGCAGCCAAGATCCCCGAGATACGCAGTATTTT
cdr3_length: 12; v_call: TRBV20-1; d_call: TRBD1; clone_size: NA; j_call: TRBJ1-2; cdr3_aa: CSARGQHYGYTF; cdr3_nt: TGCAGTGCTAGGGGACAGCACTATGGCTACACCTTC
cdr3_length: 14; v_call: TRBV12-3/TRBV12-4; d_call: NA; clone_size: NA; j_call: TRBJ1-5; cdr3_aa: CASSSHSSNQPQHF; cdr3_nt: TGTGCCAGCAGCTCTCACAGTTCCAATCAGCCCCAGCATTTT
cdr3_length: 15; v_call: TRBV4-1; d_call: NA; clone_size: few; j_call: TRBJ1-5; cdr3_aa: CASSQGEASNQPQHF; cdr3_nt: TGCGCCAGCAGCCAAGGGGAGGCGAGCAATCAGCCCCAGCATTTT
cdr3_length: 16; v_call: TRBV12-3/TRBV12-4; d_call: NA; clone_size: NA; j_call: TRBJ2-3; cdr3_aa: CASSLDGVSSTDTQYF; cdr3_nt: TGTGCCAGCAGTTTAGATGGAGTCTCTAGCACAGATACGCAGTATTTT
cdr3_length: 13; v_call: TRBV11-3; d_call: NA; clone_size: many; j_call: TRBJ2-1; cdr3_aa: CASSLGVRNEQFF; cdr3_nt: TGTGCCAGCAGCTTAGGTGTGCGCAATGAGCAGTTCTTC
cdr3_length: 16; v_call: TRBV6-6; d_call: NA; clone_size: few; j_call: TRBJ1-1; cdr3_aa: CASSYLSVLMNTEAFF; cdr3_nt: TGTGCCAGCAGTTACTTGTCGGTCCTCATGAACACTGAAGCTTTCTTT
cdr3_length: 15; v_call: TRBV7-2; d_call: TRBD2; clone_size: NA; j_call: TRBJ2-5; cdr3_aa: CASSATSGGYETQYF; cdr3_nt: TGTGCCAGCAGCGCCACTAGCGGGGGCTATGAGACCCAGTACTTC
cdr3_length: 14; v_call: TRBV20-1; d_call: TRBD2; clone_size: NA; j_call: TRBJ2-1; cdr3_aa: CSASLDGGGNEQFF; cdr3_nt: TGCAGTGCTAGCCTGGACGGGGGGGGGAATGAGCAGTTCTTC
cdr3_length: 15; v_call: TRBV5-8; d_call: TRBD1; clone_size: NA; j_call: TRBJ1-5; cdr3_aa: CASSFEQGFDQPQHF; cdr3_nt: TGTGCCAGCAGCTTCGAACAGGGGTTTGATCAGCCCCAGCATTTT
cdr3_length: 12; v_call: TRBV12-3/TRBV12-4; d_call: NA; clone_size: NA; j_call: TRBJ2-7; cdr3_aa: CASSPGGGRQYF; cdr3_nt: TGTGCCAGCAGCCCAGGGGGGGGAAGGCAGTACTTC
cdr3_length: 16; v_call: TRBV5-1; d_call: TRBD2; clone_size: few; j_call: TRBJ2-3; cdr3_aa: CASSLDPSGGTDTQYF; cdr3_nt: TGCGCCAGCAGCTTGGATCCTAGCGGGGGGACAGATACGCAGTATTTT
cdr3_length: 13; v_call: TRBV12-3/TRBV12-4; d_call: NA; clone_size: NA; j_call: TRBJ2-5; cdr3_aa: CASSVGDGVTQYF; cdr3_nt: TGTGCCAGCAGTGTGGGGGATGGTGTGACCCAGTACTTC
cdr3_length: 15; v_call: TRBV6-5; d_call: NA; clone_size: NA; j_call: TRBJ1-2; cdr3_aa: CASSIQGPSLYGYTF; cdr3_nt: TGTGCCAGCAGTATACAGGGCCCTAGCCTCTATGGCTACACCTTC
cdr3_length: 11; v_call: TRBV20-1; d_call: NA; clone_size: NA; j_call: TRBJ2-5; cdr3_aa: CSALTGVTQYF; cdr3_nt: TGCAGTGCTTTGACCGGGGTGACCCAGTACTTC
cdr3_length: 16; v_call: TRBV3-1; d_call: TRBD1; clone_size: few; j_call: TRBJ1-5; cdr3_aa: CASSQDRGQGHQPQHF; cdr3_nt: TGTGCCAGCAGCCAAGATCGCGGACAGGGCCATCAGCCCCAGCATTTT
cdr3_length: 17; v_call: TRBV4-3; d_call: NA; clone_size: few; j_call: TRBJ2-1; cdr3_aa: CASSQDWAVSSYNEQFF; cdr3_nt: TGCGCCAGCAGCCAAGATTGGGCGGTGAGCTCCTACAATGAGCAGTTCTTC
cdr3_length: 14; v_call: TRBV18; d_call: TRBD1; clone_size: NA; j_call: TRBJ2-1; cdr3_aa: CASSRGDRVDEQFF; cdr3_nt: TGTGCCAGCTCACGAGGGGACAGGGTGGATGAGCAGTTCTTC
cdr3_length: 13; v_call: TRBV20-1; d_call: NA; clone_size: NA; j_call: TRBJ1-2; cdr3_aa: CSAREKYNYGYTF; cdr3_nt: TGCAGTGCTAGAGAGAAATATAACTATGGCTACACCTTC
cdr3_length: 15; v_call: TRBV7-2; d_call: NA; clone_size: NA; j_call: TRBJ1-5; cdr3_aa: CASSSRGRGNQPQHF; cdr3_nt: TGTGCCAGCAGCTCAAGGGGGAGAGGAAATCAGCCCCAGCATTTT
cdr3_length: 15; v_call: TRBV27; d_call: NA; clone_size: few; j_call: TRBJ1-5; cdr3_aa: CASSLSPGVNQPQHF; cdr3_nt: TGTGCCAGCAGTTTATCTCCAGGAGTCAATCAGCCCCAGCATTTT
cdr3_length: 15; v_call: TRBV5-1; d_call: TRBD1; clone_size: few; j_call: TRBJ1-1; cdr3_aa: CASSLRQGRITEAFF; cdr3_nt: TGCGCCAGCAGCTTGCGACAGGGGAGAATCACTGAAGCTTTCTTT
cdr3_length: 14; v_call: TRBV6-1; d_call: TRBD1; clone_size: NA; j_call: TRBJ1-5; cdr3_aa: CVSRDRGGNQPQHF; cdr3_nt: TGTGTCAGCAGGGACAGGGGAGGCAATCAGCCCCAGCATTTT
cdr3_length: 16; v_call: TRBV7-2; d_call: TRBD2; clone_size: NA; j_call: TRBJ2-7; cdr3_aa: CASSFRLAGDYNEQYF; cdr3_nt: TGTGCCAGCAGCTTTCGACTAGCGGGGGACTACAATGAGCAGTACTTC
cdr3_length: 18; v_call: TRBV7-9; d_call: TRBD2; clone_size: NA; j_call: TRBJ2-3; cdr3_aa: CASSFSDSGLAGGGTQYF; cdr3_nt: TGTGCCAGCAGCTTCAGCGACTCGGGACTAGCGGGGGGGGGTACGCAGTATTTT
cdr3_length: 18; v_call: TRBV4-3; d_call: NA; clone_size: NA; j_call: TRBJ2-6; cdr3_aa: CASTNEGPGLPGANVLTF; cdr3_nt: TGCGCCAGCACTAATGAGGGCCCGGGTTTACCTGGGGCCAACGTCCTGACTTTC
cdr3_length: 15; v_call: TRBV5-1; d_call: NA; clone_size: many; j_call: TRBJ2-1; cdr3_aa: CASNRRTIGFYEQFF; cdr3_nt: TGCGCCAGCAACCGACGAACAATAGGGTTTTATGAGCAGTTCTTC
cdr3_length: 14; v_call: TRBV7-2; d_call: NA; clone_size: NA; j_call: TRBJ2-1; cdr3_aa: CASSLETDQETQFF; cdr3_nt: TGTGCCAGCAGCTTGGAGACAGACCAAGAGACCCAGTTCTTC
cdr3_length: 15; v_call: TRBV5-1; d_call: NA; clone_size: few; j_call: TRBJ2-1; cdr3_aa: CASSLERGLLHEQFF; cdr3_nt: TGCGCCAGCAGCTTGGAAAGAGGGCTATTACATGAGCAGTTCTTC